This is a list of T cell receptor beta chains from one sample in a study of CD8+ T cells in alopecia areata. Produced via immunoSEQ multiplex PCR; TCRdb's table is partial and in-frame only. Among more than 200,000 clones listed, roughly three fifths were seen once. Material: CD4+ T cells sorted from blood, obtained around week 42, from a patient treated with tofacitinib. These receptors all come from a human donor with alopecia areata. Both conserved end residues are part of each CDR3.

V	J	CDR3
TRBV7-9	TRBJ1-1	CASRDWTGRPNTEAFF
TRBV6-1	TRBJ2-1	CASITLAGNYNEQFF
TRBV27	TRBJ2-2	CASSPSASPQGRELFF
TRBV5-6	TRBJ1-2	CASSLGQNYGYTF
TRBV9	TRBJ2-7	CASSSSPTDYEQYF
TRBV30	TRBJ1-2	CAWSVLGNYGYTF
TRBV5-1	TRBJ2-3	CASSLQDTDTQYF
TRBV19	TRBJ1-6	CATQGSSYNSPLHF
TRBV30	TRBJ2-2	CAWSVRGFGELFF
TRBV2	TRBJ2-3	CASRGLAGDTQYF
TRBV23-1	TRBJ2-3	CASPYRGFWTDTQYF
TRBV4-3	TRBJ1-4	CASSQGEPGQLGKLFF
TRBV29-1	TRBJ2-3	CSPPLRGVASTDTQYF
TRBV29-1	TRBJ1-2	CSVGGRLHYGYTF
TRBV29-1	TRBJ1-1	CSVSHLGYTEAFF
TRBV5-1	TRBJ2-3	CASSTTGAQTDTQYF
TRBV25-1	TRBJ2-3	CASSELAGGTDTQYF
TRBV5-1	TRBJ2-3	CASSLTGLKDTQYF
TRBV2	TRBJ2-1	CASTGTGGGNEQFF
TRBV11-3	TRBJ1-1	CASSLESRLGLSATEAFF
TRBV10-3	TRBJ2-7	CAISERGGESSYEQYF
TRBV30	TRBJ1-5	CAWSGQGVNQPQHF
TRBV10-3	TRBJ1-1	CAISDLGLTQNTEAFF
TRBV29-1	TRBJ2-5	CSVGQGLVRETQYF
TRBV29-1	TRBJ2-5	CSVVGSGGVQETQYF
TRBV19	TRBJ1-2	CATSDSSTSYGYTF
TRBV7-2	TRBJ2-3	CASSLRLGGFTDTQYF
TRBV27	TRBJ1-2	CASSLVPNYGYTF
TRBV2	TRBJ2-7	CASSVGRSEQYF
TRBV4-1	TRBJ2-1	CASSQVGGLAGQFF
TRBV19	TRBJ2-1	CASSKVASGMRGVQFF
TRBV19	TRBJ1-5	CASSALELRPQHF
TRBV9	TRBJ2-1	CASSVGQSSYNEQFF
TRBV5-6	TRBJ2-6	CASSLGRQVYVLTF
TRBV11-1	TRBJ2-5	CASSWSDRETQYF
TRBV13	TRBJ2-3	CASSLIAASTDTQYF
TRBV6-1	TRBJ1-1	CASSVIAMNTEAFF
TRBV29-1	TRBJ2-3	CSVDMIGDTQYF
TRBV2	TRBJ2-7	CASGRESYEQYF
TRBV7-9	TRBJ2-5	CASSRLAIRKETQYF
TRBV27	TRBJ1-5	CASSLIHRVERGQPQHF
TRBV14	TRBJ1-6	CASSLLGANSPLHF
TRBV25-1	TRBJ1-1	CASSDPGGGEAFF